Presented here are 27 T cell receptor beta chains from one specimen sequenced in a study of blood T cell repertoires in COVID-19. Only in-frame clones appear in the TCRdb table, and some are missing; sequencing was by immunoSEQ multiplex PCR. The profile covers about 240,000 clones, with approximately 87% appearing a single time and 6.2% taken by the ten largest. Sequencing used peripheral blood. The receptors shown here come from a man in his sixties with acute or convalescent COVID-19.

J is TRBJ1-6 and V is TRBV4-3, with 9 nucleotides matching TRBD1. The CDR3 runs to 17 residues. The germline V gene encodes CDR1 LGHNA and CDR2 YSLEER. J was trimmed by 9 bases and V by 2 bases; bases with no gene match: 11. The CDR3 reads CASSQTGQGTLGSPLHF. As DNA, the CDR3 is TGCGCCAGCAGCCAAACTGGACAGGGGACGCTAGGTTCACCCCTCCACTTT.

This chain uses TRBV7-9 with TRBJ2-2; 7 bases match TRBD2. The CDR3 spans 14 residues. The V segment lost 5 bases and the J segment 3 bases; nucleotides outside the gene matches: 3. Germline assignment: CDR1 SEHNR and CDR2 FQNEAQ (reference sequence). The CDR3, as DNA: TGTGCCAGCAGCCCCCTAGCGGACACCGGGGAGCTGTTTTTT. Protein product: CASSPLADTGELFF.

This chain uses TRBV25-1 with TRBJ2-2; TRBD2 is a possible D gene (6 bases). The CDR3 is made up of 14 amino acids. The V end lost 5 bases, the J end lost 7 bases, and 14 bases lay between the germline ends. The germline CDR1 and CDR2 sequences are MGHDK and SYGVNS. CDR3 in amino acids: CASSPSGVRGELFF. The CDR3 DNA follows: TGTGCCAGCAGTCCGTCGGGGGTTCGCGGGGAGCTGTTTTTT.

As regards this clone: The junction differs from germline at one of its ends, possibly a read error. J is TRBJ2-5 and V is TRBV7-7; 7 bases are shared with TRBD2. The CDR3 length is 14 residues. In germline, CDR1 is SSHAT, CDR2 FNYEAQ (reference sequence). The CDR3 sequence: CASSLAQGGETQYF. DNA of the CDR3: TGTGCTAGCAGCTTAGCTCAGGGAGGGGAGACCCAGTACTTC.

This chain joins TRBV28 and TRBJ2-2; 8 positions agree with TRBD1. This CDR3 comprises 15 residues. The germline V gene encodes CDR1 MDHEN and CDR2 SYDVKM. Germline trimming cut 3 bases from V and 6 bases from J; bases unmatched to any gene: 6. The CDR3 protein is CASSFVQGEAGELFF. CDR3 sequence (DNA): TGTGCCAGCAGTTTCGTACAGGGGGAGGCCGGGGAGCTGTTTTTT.

The chain couples TRBV7-2 to TRBJ2-3, with TRBD1 matching 10 bases. V gave up 5 bases and J gave up 1 base; unmatched junction bases: 3. Germline V gene data show CDR1 as SGHTA and CDR2 as FQGNSA. The CDR3 is 15 residues long. CDR3 bases: TGTGCCAGCAGCCAGGGACAGGGGCGCACAGATACGCAGTATTTT. Translation: CASSQGQGRTDTQYF.

The chain recombines TRBV7-3 with TRBJ2-1; D remains unclear. Per germline, CDR1 SGHTA and CDR2 FQGTGA. The CDR3 has 14 residues. The V gene lost 4 bases and the J gene lost 6 bases, with 13 bases spanning the gap. The CDR3 nucleotides are TGTGCCAGCAGCTCGAATCGCAACTCCAATGAGCAGTTCTTC. Protein sequence: CASSSNRNSNEQFF.

The rearrangement joins TRBV5-1 to TRBJ2-7; tentative D call: TRBD2 (6 bases). With 3 bases removed from V and 5 bases from J, the gap between germline ends came to 15 bases. The CDR3 has 14 amino acids. In germline, CDR1 is SGHRS, CDR2 YFSETQ. The CDR3 loop reads CASSWRDRGDEQYF. The DNA of the CDR3 is TGCGCCAGCAGCTGGAGGGACCGGGGCGACGAGCAGTACTTC. Complete variable domain (other parts from reference TRBV5-1 and TRBJ2-7): KAGVTQTPRYLIKTRGQQVTLSCSPISGHRSVSWYQQTPGQGLQFLFEYFSETQRNKGNFPGRFSGRQFSNSRSEMNVSTLELGDSALYLCASSWRDRGDEQYFGPGTRLTVT.

The chain uses TRBV20-1 and TRBJ2-5, with D possibly being TRBD2 (6 bases). The CDR3 loop spans 14 amino acids. Trimming took off 3 bases at V and 6 bases at J, with 17 bases between the two ends. Germline V gene data show CDR1 as DFQATT and CDR2 as SNEGSKA (reference sequence). The CDR3 protein is CSASIPRGKKTQYF. The CDR3 DNA is TGCAGTGCTAGTATCCCCCGGGGGAAAAAGACCCAGTACTTC.

This clone was seen a few times. This chain uses TRBV7-6 with TRBJ2-7, with 7 bases that match TRBD2. Germline V gives CDR1 SGHVS, CDR2 FNYEAQ. The V and J ends lost 1 base and 6 bases, in that order; junction bases with no gene match: 9. This CDR3 has 15 residues. The CDR3 here is CASSLGLAGEGEQYF. CDR3 coding DNA: TGTGCCAGCAGCTTAGGATTGGCGGGAGAAGGCGAGCAGTACTTC. Full variable domain (outside the CDR3, taken from reference TRBV7-6 and TRBJ2-7): GAGVSQSPRYKVTKRGQDVALRCDPISGHVSLYWYRQALGQGPEFLTYFNYEAQQDKSGLPNDRFSAERPEGSISTLTIQRTEQRDSAMYRCASSLGLAGEGEQYFGPGTRLTVT.

The CDR3 sequence is CASSWSTTGHNTEAFF. Written as DNA, the CDR3 is TGTGCCAGCAGTTGGTCGACGACAGGGCATAACACTGAAGCTTTCTTT. The V and J genes are TRBV28 and TRBJ1-1; TRBD1 matches at 7 bases. The V gene end was trimmed by 4 bases and the J gene end by 2 bases; junction bases not matched to a gene: 10. Germline CDR1 MDHEN, CDR2 SYDVKM. The CDR3 is made up of 16 amino acids. The full variable domain, with the rest looked up from reference TRBV28 and TRBJ1-1, is DVKVTQSSRYLVKRTGEKVFLECVQDMDHENMFWYRQDPGLGLRLIYFSYDVKMKEKGDIPEGYSVSREKKERFSLILESASTNQTSMYLCASSWSTTGHNTEAFFGQGTRLTVV.

The CDR3 protein is CASSIGGLAGGTGEQFF. CDR3 coding DNA: TGTGCCAGTAGTATAGGGGGACTAGCGGGAGGTACTGGTGAGCAGTTCTTC. V usage is TRBV19 and J usage is TRBJ2-1; 15 nucleotides match TRBD2. The ends lost 1 base at V and 9 bases at J; junction bases unmatched: 7. The CDR3 spans 17 residues. Germline CDR1 reads LNHDA; CDR2 reads SQIVND (reference sequence).

The table lists this clone with a few counts. V gene TRBV2 combines with J gene TRBJ1-6, with 9 bases lining up with TRBD1. The CDR3 is made up of 14 amino acids. CDR1 SNHLY and CDR2 FYNNEI come from the germline V gene. After removal of 6 bases from V and 10 bases from J, the junction contained 7 bases not matched to a gene. CDR3 region: CASSSGTGRSPLHF. The CDR3 nucleotides read TGTGCCAGCAGCTCCGGGACAGGGCGGTCACCCCTCCACTTT.

V is TRBV27 and J is TRBJ1-2; 10 bases are a match to TRBD1. Germline CDR1 reads MNHEY; CDR2 reads SMNVEV (reference sequence). Losses at the gene ends were 6 bases for V and 7 bases for J; bases not matched to a gene: 5. This CDR3 has 13 residues. Here the CDR3 reads CASSQGQGTGYTF. CDR3 DNA: TGTGCCAGCAGCCAGGGACAGGGGACTGGCTACACCTTC.

The chain employs TRBV6-5 and TRBJ2-1; 12 nucleotides line up with TRBD2. This CDR3 spans 16 amino acids. With 2 bases clipped from V and 4 bases from J, the junction kept 3 bases outside the gene matches. Germline V CDR1 and CDR2: MNHEY, SVGAGI. Written as DNA, the CDR3 is TGTGCCAGCAGTTACCTACTAGCGGGAGGATACAATGAGCAGTTCTTC. It yields the protein CASSYLLAGGYNEQFF.

The V call is TRBV5-6, the J call TRBJ2-1, with TRBD1 identical over 9 bases. V lost 3 bases to trimming and J lost 7 bases; unmatched junction nucleotides: 8. The CDR3 consists of 15 residues. Germline CDR1 and CDR2: SGHDT and YYEEEE. The CDR3 coding sequence is TGTGCCAGCAGCTGGGGACAGGGCGCGGGAAATGAGCAGTTCTTC. It yields the protein CASSWGQGAGNEQFF.

This chain joins TRBV30 and TRBJ1-6; 7 nucleotides align to TRBD1. In germline, CDR1 is GTSNPN, CDR2 SVGIG (reference sequence). There are 14 residues in the CDR3. V lost 5 bases to trimming and J lost 5 bases; unmatched junction nucleotides: 6. CDR3 sequence: CAWATGTDNSPLHF. The CDR3 nucleotides read TGTGCCTGGGCGACCGGGACAGATAATTCACCCCTCCACTTT.

This rearrangement joins TRBV4-3 to TRBJ2-7; 12 nucleotides agree with TRBD2. The V and J ends lost 5 bases and 2 bases, in that order; junction bases with no gene match: 1. The CDR3 totals 14 residues. Germline lookup yields CDR1 LGHNA and CDR2 YSLEER. CDR3 DNA: TGCGCCAGCAGCTGGACTAGCGGGGCCTACGAGCAGTACTTC. Its translation: CASSWTSGAYEQYF.

With respect to this clone: This may stem from a read error, because a much larger clone lies one nucleotide away. This rearrangement joins TRBV6-5 to TRBJ2-1, with 12 nucleotides matching TRBD2. The germline V gene has CDR1 MNHEY and CDR2 SVGAGI. The CDR3 is made up of 15 amino acids. Germline trimming cut 6 bases from V and 2 bases from J; bases unmatched to any gene: 2. CDR3 residues: CASSRTSGTYNEQFF. The CDR3 nucleotides are TGTGCCAGCAGCAGGACTAGCGGGACCTACAATGAGCAGTTCTTC.

The J gene is TRBJ2-6, the V gene TRBV25-1; 8 bases map to TRBD1. After removal of 4 bases from V and 4 bases from J, the junction contained 9 bases not matched to a gene. The CDR3 length is 17 residues. In germline, CDR1 is MGHDK, CDR2 SYGVNS. The CDR3 DNA sequence: TGTGCCAGCAGTGGGGGGACAGGAAGGCCCGGGGCCAACGTCCTGACTTTC. This codes for CASSGGTGRPGANVLTF.

V and J are TRBV7-2 and TRBJ2-1; 8 positions match TRBD1. The junction had 10 bases not matched to a gene; V was cut back by 3 bases and J by 9 bases. This CDR3 region has 15 residues. Looked up from germline, CDR1 is SGHTA and CDR2 is FQGNSA. CDR3 protein: CASSFLTGALSEQFF. In nucleotides, the CDR3 is TGTGCCAGCAGCTTCTTGACAGGGGCGCTGAGTGAGCAGTTCTTC.

Comment on this clone: Other DNA sequences from this sample encode an identical CDR3 as well. This chain connects TRBV6-2 or TRBV6-3 to TRBJ2-7, with TRBD2 matching 13 bases. The CDR3 length is 14 residues. Trimming removed 4 bases from V and 4 bases from J; junction bases left unmatched: 1. Germline V gives CDR1 MNHEY, CDR2 SVGEGT. The CDR3 DNA reads TGTGCCAGCAGTTGGACTAGCGGGAGTTACGAGCAGTACTTC. Its protein product is CASSWTSGSYEQYF.

This clone was recorded a few times. This sequence joins TRBV28 and TRBJ1-6; 8 nucleotides line up with TRBD1. The CDR3 consists of 16 residues. Germline V gene sequence: CDR1 MDHEN, CDR2 SYDVKM. The ends lost 2 bases at V and 7 bases at J; junction bases unmatched: 7. The DNA for the CDR3 is TGTGCCAGCAGTTTAGGGCGGACAGGGCGAAATTCACCCCTCCACTTT. This codes for CASSLGRTGRNSPLHF.

The rearrangement links TRBV5-1 to TRBJ2-1; 7 bases map to TRBD1. Germline CDR1 is SGHRS and CDR2 is YFSETQ. This CDR3 is built from 15 residues. V shed 0 bases and J 3 bases; nucleotides not matched to a gene: 3. CDR3 region: CASSLVTGFYNEQFF. The CDR3 coding sequence is TGCGCCAGCAGCTTGGTGACAGGGTTCTACAATGAGCAGTTCTTC.

The chain joins TRBV12-5 to TRBJ2-3, with TRBD2 matching 13 bases. In germline, CDR1 is LGHNT, CDR2 FRNRAP. The CDR3 extends over 17 amino acids. Trimming took 6 bases from V and 4 from J; bases not matched to a gene: 10. The CDR3 DNA reads as TGTGCTAGTGGCCCCACTAGCGGGAGGGCCATCCCAGATACGCAGTATTTT. It yields the protein CASGPTSGRAIPDTQYF.

The chain carries TRBV4-3 and TRBJ1-3; D might be TRBD1 (5 bases). The CDR3 contains 17 residues. Germline V lookup: CDR1 LGHNA, CDR2 YSLEER. Trimming removed 3 bases from V and 0 bases from J, with 15 bases in between. The CDR3 spells CASSQGPGGSSGNTIYF. Written as DNA, the CDR3 is TGCGCCAGCAGCCAGGGCCCGGGGGGGAGCTCTGGAAACACCATATATTTT.

The chain combines TRBV6-5 with TRBJ2-2; D may be TRBD2 (5 bases). This CDR3 is 15 amino acids long. V was shortened by 6 bases and J by 0 bases, with 11 bases between the two germline ends. From germline, CDR1 is MNHEY and CDR2 SVGAGI. CDR3 DNA sequence: TGTGCCAGCAGGGGAGCTGGGACGAACACCGGGGAGCTGTTTTTT. Protein: CASRGAGTNTGELFF.